Shown below are 10 T cell receptor beta chains from a single sample sequenced in a study of shared clonotypes between healthy human individuals. Sequencing was performed with immunoSEQ multiplex PCR; in TCRdb, only in-frame clones are kept and a portion is missing. The sample lists some 2,000,000 clones, under 97% occurring once. The specimen sequenced was naive CD4+ T cells sorted from blood. Sample subset: CD45RA+ positively selected. The receptors here all came from a man younger than 35 in good health.

This chain links TRBV5-4 with TRBJ2-3; D unresolved. This CDR3 is built from 15 residues. In germline, CDR1 is SGHNT, CDR2 YYREEE (reference sequence). V lost 4 bases and J 0 bases, leaving 12 bases between the germline ends. DNA for the CDR3: TGTGCCAGCAGCCCGGACCTTTCTAGCACAGATACGCAGTATTTT. Amino acids: CASSPDLSSTDTQYF.

A word on this clone: Other DNA sequences in this specimen translate into the identical CDR3. The chain uses TRBV7-2 and TRBJ2-5; the D gene could be TRBD1 or TRBD2 (6 bases each). The CDR3 loop spans 14 amino acids. Germline lookup yields CDR1 SGHTA and CDR2 FQGNSA. Between the trimmed V and J ends, which lost 2 bases and 5 bases, there was a span of 12 bases. The CDR3 spells CASSLRGAGETQYF. The CDR3 DNA reads as TGTGCCAGCAGCTTAAGGGGGGCAGGGGAGACCCAGTACTTC.

Concerning this clone: Other nucleotide sequences in the sample specify the same CDR3. The V and J genes are TRBV4-3 and TRBJ2-7; no clear D. Between the trimmed V and J ends, which lost 0 bases and 6 bases, there was a span of 9 bases. The CDR3 covers 13 residues. CDR1 LGHNA and CDR2 YSLEER come from the germline V gene. The CDR3 reads CASSQEPGLEQYF. CDR3 nucleotides: TGCGCCAGCAGCCAAGAACCGGGCCTCGAGCAGTACTTC.

As regards this clone: Different DNA sequences within this sample yield the same CDR3. The rearrangement joins TRBV18 to TRBJ2-3; D is unresolved. The length of the CDR3 is 14 residues. CDR1 KGHSH and CDR2 LQKENI come from the germline V gene. V shed 0 bases and J shed 1 base, with 5 bases lying between them. CDR3 sequence: CASSPPPGTDTQYF. In DNA, the CDR3 is TGTGCCAGCTCACCACCACCTGGCACAGATACGCAGTATTTT. The full variable domain, completed using reference TRBV18 and TRBJ2-3, is NAGVMQNPRHLVRRRGQEARLRCSPMKGHSHVYWYRQLPEEGLKFMVYLQKENIIDESGMPKERFSAEFPKEGPSILRIQQVVRGDSAAYFCASSPPPGTDTQYFGPGTRLTVL.

This sequence joins TRBV5-1 and TRBJ2-3, with 8 bases aligning to TRBD1. The CDR3 covers 15 residues. With V trimmed by 1 base and J by 5 bases, 6 bases remained unmatched. Germline V gene data show CDR1 as SGHRS and CDR2 as YFSETQ. CDR3 coding DNA: TGCGCCAGCAGCTTGACAGGGGGAGGTCAAGATACGCAGTATTTT. Protein product: CASSLTGGGQDTQYF.

A note on this clone: The same CDR3 also results from other DNA sequences found in this sample. This sequence joins TRBV6-5 and TRBJ2-7, with a tentative D call TRBD2 (6 bases). There are 15 residues in the CDR3. The V gene lost 2 bases and the J gene lost 2 bases, with 13 bases spanning the gap. CDR1 and CDR2 from the germline V gene are MNHEY and SVGAGI. The CDR3 sequence: CASSYSGGAPYEQYF. Written as DNA, the CDR3 is TGTGCCAGCAGTTACAGCGGCGGGGCCCCCTACGAGCAGTACTTC.

This chain joins TRBV19 and TRBJ1-5; D is unclear. V was trimmed by 5 bases and J by 1 base, leaving 12 bases between them. Germline V lookup: CDR1 LNHDA, CDR2 SQIVND (reference sequence). CDR3 length: 15 amino acids. For the CDR3, the DNA is TGTGCCAGTAGTGCGGGGAGACTGAGCAATCAGCCCCAGCATTTT. Residues: CASSAGRLSNQPQHF.

The genes are TRBV2 and TRBJ2-7, with 11 bases matching TRBD1. The CDR3 has 13 residues. Germline loops: CDR1 SNHLY, CDR2 FYNNEI. The V and J ends lost 8 bases and 9 bases, in that order; junction bases with no gene match: 9. The chain's CDR3 is CASSGDRGFGQYF. The CDR3 DNA is TGTGCCAGCTCGGGGGACAGGGGGTTCGGGCAGTACTTC. The full variable domain, completed using reference TRBV2 and TRBJ2-7, is EPEVTQTPSHQVTQMGQEVILRCVPISNHLYFYWYRQILGQKVEFLVSFYNNEISEKSEIFDDQFSVERPDGSNFTLKIRSTKLEDSAMYFCASSGDRGFGQYFGPGTRLTVT.

The table lists this clone with a count of one. The chain joins TRBV7-8 to TRBJ2-1, with 8 bases aligning to TRBD2. Losses at the gene ends were 4 bases for V and 6 bases for J; bases not matched to a gene: 2. This CDR3 is built from 13 residues. Per the germline V gene, CDR1 is SGHVS and CDR2 is FQNEAQ. CDR3: CASSSTSGNEQFF. DNA of the CDR3: TGTGCCAGCAGCTCAACTAGCGGCAATGAGCAGTTCTTC.

This clone has a single count. CDR3 amino acids: CASSEGTGTAYGYTF. The CDR3 DNA reads as TGTGCCAGCAGTGAAGGGACAGGAACGGCCTATGGCTACACCTTC. This sequence joins TRBV6-1 and TRBJ1-2; 7 bases agree with TRBD1. Germline V gives CDR1 MNHNS, CDR2 SASEGT. The CDR3 has 15 residues. Trimming at V came to 1 base and at J to 4 bases, leaving 6 bases not matched to a gene.